There are many counts of the clone carrying this TCR beta chain. Its specificity is not known. This beta chain is a stray read from a library made for alpha chains; its abundance is not meaningful. Each TCR cDNA molecule bore a unique molecular identifier. TCRdb independently ran MiXCR on the 5' RACE reads; one entry per CDR3 protein. Seen here are under 20,000 distinct CDR3 sequences, roughly 6% observed once, and the top ten hold around 7%. The sample belongs to a study of spatial heterogeneity in lung cancer. About the research overall: Tumor regions showed TCR transcript counts that correlated strongly with a T cell module score from matched bulk RNA-seq. Study results and caveats: Nonsynonymous mutations, ubiquitous and regional, were tracked respectively by counts of ubiquitous and regional expanded TCRs. How many expanded intratumoral alpha and beta TCRs were present tracked the tumor mutation count, which was a count of nonsynonymous mutations.

Time point in this sample: sample taken at primary tumor resection. Extraction of whole RNA from tumor, nontumor lung or frozen PBMC preceded unsorted sequencing. CDR1 and CDR2 from the germline V gene are MNHEY and SVGEGT. Trimming shortened V by 5 bases and J by 7 bases, and 18 bases separated the two germline ends. The CDR3 loop spans 15 amino acids. Material: lung tumor tissue, obtained at surgery. The source is a male donor with early-stage non-small cell lung cancer. V is TRBV6-2 or TRBV6-3 and J is TRBJ1-5; tentative D call: TRBD1 (6 bases). CDR3 nucleotides: TGTGCCAGCAGTCACGAGGGCAGGGGAAGGCAGCCCCAGCATTTT. Its translation is CASSHEGRGRQPQHF.